The 21 T cell receptor beta chains listed next were all sequenced from one sample in a study of shared clonotypes between healthy human individuals. Only in-frame clones appear in the TCRdb table, and some are missing; sequencing was by immunoSEQ multiplex PCR. The sample lists hundreds of thousands of clones; roughly 78% were seen once. The source material was memory CD4+ T cells sorted from blood. Subset specified: CD45RA-negative fraction. These receptors all stem from a young woman in good health.

This clone was detected a few times. This chain joins TRBV2 and TRBJ2-7, with 7 bases identical to TRBD1. Per the germline V gene, CDR1 is SNHLY and CDR2 is FYNNEI. CDR3 length equals 12 residues. V was pared by 5 bases and J by 9 bases, with 7 bases of the junction left unmatched. The CDR3 DNA reads TGTGCCAGCAGTACCGACAGGGCTGGGCAGTACTTC. Translated, it gives CASSTDRAGQYF.

Ten or more counts support this clone. V gene TRBV29-1 combines with J gene TRBJ2-7, with D possibly TRBD1 on 5 matching bases. V lost 4 bases to trimming and J lost 2 bases, with 12 bases between them. This CDR3 region has 13 residues. The germline V gene has CDR1 SQVTM and CDR2 ANQGSEA. The CDR3 loop is CSVVLQATYEQYF. The CDR3 DNA follows: TGCAGCGTTGTTTTACAGGCCACCTACGAGCAGTACTTC.

This chain connects TRBV1 to TRBJ2-2; the DNA was not compared with TRBD2, the D call given in the table. TRBV1 is flagged as a pseudogene. The CDR3 loop spans 14 amino acids. The DNA for the CDR3 is TGCACCAGCAGCCAAGCCTCTTTAACCGGGGAGCTGTTTTTT. This gives the protein CTSSQASLTGELFF.

The chain carries TRBV25-1 and TRBJ2-7; maybe TRBD1 (6 bases). CDR1 and CDR2 (germline): MGHDK, SYGVNS. This CDR3 spans 14 amino acids. Trimming removed 5 bases at V and 0 bases at J, with 11 bases between. The CDR3 bases are TGTGCCAGCAGTTGGGGGACACCCTCCTACGAGCAGTACTTC. This gives the protein CASSWGTPSYEQYF.

This clone occurred a few times. This chain joins TRBV28 and TRBJ1-4; tentatively, D is TRBD1 (5 bases). Germline CDR1 is MDHEN and CDR2 is SYDVKM. Trimming shortened V by 7 bases and J by 0 bases, and 12 bases separated the two germline ends. This CDR3 region has 15 residues. Here the CDR3 DNA reads TGTGCCAGCAAGGGACCGCCGGCAACTAATGAAAAACTGTTTTTT. Encoded protein: CASKGPPATNEKLFF.

This clone was seen a handful of times. V usage is TRBV25-1 and J usage is TRBJ2-3; 12 bases line up with TRBD2. V dropped 5 bases and J dropped 2; count of bases not matched to a gene: 2. CDR3 size: 15 residues. The germline gives CDR1 MGHDK, CDR2 SYGVNS. CDR3 bases: TGTGCCAGCAGTTGGACTAGCGGGGACACAGATACGCAGTATTTT. Its protein is CASSWTSGDTDTQYF.

This rearrangement joins TRBV19 to TRBJ2-6; 8 bases are shared with TRBD1. The CDR3 runs 17 residues. CDR1 is LNHDA and CDR2 is SQIVND in the germline V gene (reference sequence). Trimming at V came to 6 bases and at J to 4 bases, leaving 11 bases not matched to a gene. The CDR3 sequence is CASRAQPTGVGANVLTF. CDR3 in DNA: TGTGCCAGTAGAGCTCAACCGACAGGGGTAGGGGCCAACGTCCTGACTTTC.

The chain employs TRBV11-2 and TRBJ2-5; 7 nucleotides match TRBD1. The length of the CDR3 is 14 residues. The J segment lost 2 bases and the V segment lost 6 bases, leaving 6 bases of the junction unmatched. From germline, CDR1 is SGHAT and CDR2 FQNNGV. For the CDR3, the DNA is TGTGCCAGCAGACGCCCGGGACAGCAAGAGACCCAGTACTTC. Translated, it gives CASRRPGQQETQYF. Filled out from reference TRBV11-2 and TRBJ2-5, the complete variable domain reads EAGVAQSPRYKIIEKRQSVAFWCNPISGHATLYWYQQILGQGPKLLIQFQNNGVVDDSQLPKDRFSAERLKGVDSTLKIQPAKLEDSAVYLCASRRPGQQETQYFGPGTRLLVL.

The chain uses TRBV6-5 and TRBJ2-7; D gene unclear. This CDR3 is 14 amino acids long. V shed 0 bases and J shed 3 bases, with 9 bases lying between them. CDR1 and CDR2 (germline): MNHEY, SVGAGI. This chain's CDR3 is CASSYSWRHYEQYF. In nucleotides, the CDR3 is TGTGCCAGCAGTTACTCGTGGCGGCACTACGAGCAGTACTTC.

This clone is a singleton in its sample. This chain joins TRBV28 and TRBJ1-2, with a possible D match to TRBD1 (5 bases). The germline CDR1 and CDR2 sequences are MDHEN and SYDVKM. The CDR3 has 17 residues. V was cut by 2 bases and J by 4 bases, with 20 bases left in between. The CDR3 is CASSLNARETQFYGYTF. The CDR3 DNA reads as TGTGCCAGCAGTTTAAATGCCAGGGAGACACAATTCTATGGCTACACCTTC.

This chain links TRBV27 with TRBJ1-1, with D maybe TRBD1 (5 bases). V lost 2 bases and J lost 10, with 20 bases in between. Germline V gene data show CDR1 as MNHEY and CDR2 as SMNVEV (reference sequence). This CDR3 region has 15 residues. The CDR3 here is CASSLTGPRGGVAFF. The CDR3 nucleotides read TGTGCCAGCAGTTTAACGGGGCCCCGCGGGGGGGTAGCTTTCTTT.

This sequence joins TRBV7-9 and TRBJ1-1, with D tentatively TRBD1 (5 bases). This CDR3 comprises 15 residues. In germline, CDR1 is SEHNR, CDR2 FQNEAQ (reference sequence). V lost 5 bases, J lost 0 bases, and 13 bases lay in between. The CDR3 protein is CASSRQPSMNTEAFF. CDR3 nucleotide sequence: TGTGCCAGCAGCCGACAGCCGTCAATGAACACTGAAGCTTTCTTT.

The chain couples TRBV2 to TRBJ1-2, with D perhaps matching TRBD1 (5 bases). Germline CDR1 and CDR2: SNHLY and FYNNEI. V was trimmed by 3 bases and J by 4 bases, leaving 21 bases between them. The CDR3 is made up of 17 amino acids. Written as DNA, the CDR3 is TGTGCCAGCAGTGACGGTTTGGGAGTTCAGGGTTTCTATGGCTACACCTTC. It yields the protein CASSDGLGVQGFYGYTF.

This sequence joins TRBV7-2 and TRBJ2-7, with D uncertain. Trimming removed 6 bases from V and 2 bases from J, with 14 bases in between. Germline loops: CDR1 SGHTA, CDR2 FQGNSA. The CDR3 is 14 amino acids. In nucleotides, the CDR3 is TGTGCCAGCAGGTTCAGAGCGACGACCTACGAGCAGTACTTC. Its translation: CASRFRATTYEQYF.

The chain joins TRBV7-9 to TRBJ2-6; D is possibly TRBD1 or TRBD2 (5 bases each). The V end lost 0 bases, the J end lost 4 bases, and 10 bases lay between the germline ends. This CDR3 is built from 16 residues. Germline CDR1 and CDR2: SEHNR and FQNEAQ (reference sequence). In DNA, the CDR3 is TGTGCCAGCAGCTTAGCGCTGGGGGTCGGGGCCAACGTCCTGACTTTC. Amino acids: CASSLALGVGANVLTF.

This clone was counted only a few times. CDR3 sequence: CASRGTGNTGELFF. The CDR3, as DNA: TGTGCCAGCAGGGGGACAGGGAACACCGGGGAGCTGTTTTTT. The chain uses TRBV6-1 and TRBJ2-2; 8 bases align to TRBD1. Germline V CDR1 and CDR2: MNHNS, SASEGT. Trimming cost V 6 bases and J 1 base; bases outside gene matches: 1. The CDR3 totals 14 residues.

The rearrangement uses TRBV28 and TRBJ2-3; maybe TRBD2 (6 bases). CDR1 MDHEN and CDR2 SYDVKM come from the germline V gene. The CDR3 is 13 residues long. V lost 7 bases and J 2 bases, leaving 10 bases between the germline ends. The CDR3: CASKEGNTDTQYF. In DNA, the CDR3 is TGTGCCAGCAAGGAGGGGAACACAGATACGCAGTATTTT.

There are a few counts of this clone. V is TRBV9 and J is TRBJ2-1, with unresolved D. The V gene's germline CDR1 is SGDLS and CDR2 YYNGEE. V lost 0 bases and J 4 bases, leaving 11 bases between the germline ends. The CDR3 consists of 15 residues. The CDR3 region has the DNA TGTGCCAGCAGCGTAGACACAACATCATACAATGAGCAGTTCTTC. Encoded protein: CASSVDTTSYNEQFF. The whole variable domain, remainder taken from reference TRBV9 and TRBJ2-1, is DSGVTQTPKHLITATGQRVTLRCSPRSGDLSVYWYQQSLDQGLQFLIQYYNGEERAKGNILERFSAQQFPDLHSELNLSSLELGDSALYFCASSVDTTSYNEQFFGPGTRLTVL.

This chain links TRBV2 with TRBJ2-7; no firm D call. CDR1 and CDR2 (germline): SNHLY, FYNNEI. The V gene lost 7 bases and the J gene lost 2 bases, with 15 bases spanning the gap. The CDR3 loop spans 14 amino acids. CDR3 coding DNA: TGTGCCAGCATCAAACTGGGAACAACCTACGAGCAGTACTTC. Translation: CASIKLGTTYEQYF.

The gene calls are TRBV5-6 and TRBJ1-1; a possible D gene is TRBD1 (5 bases). The CDR3 contains 13 residues. In germline, CDR1 is SGHDT, CDR2 YYEEEE. Trimming shortened V by 5 bases and J by 5 bases, and 13 bases separated the two germline ends. This CDR3 reads CASRSGVWTEAFF. The CDR3 nucleotides are TGTGCCAGCAGGTCGGGGGTGTGGACTGAAGCTTTCTTT.

The rearrangement uses TRBV27 and TRBJ1-1; the match to TRBD1 covers 8 bases. J was trimmed by 3 bases and V by 6 bases; bases with no gene match: 9. This CDR3 has 15 residues. Germline V gene data show CDR1 as MNHEY and CDR2 as SMNVEV (reference sequence). CDR3 DNA: TGTGCCAGCAGCCGACCGGACAGGGTCGACACTGAAGCTTTCTTT. Its protein is CASSRPDRVDTEAFF.